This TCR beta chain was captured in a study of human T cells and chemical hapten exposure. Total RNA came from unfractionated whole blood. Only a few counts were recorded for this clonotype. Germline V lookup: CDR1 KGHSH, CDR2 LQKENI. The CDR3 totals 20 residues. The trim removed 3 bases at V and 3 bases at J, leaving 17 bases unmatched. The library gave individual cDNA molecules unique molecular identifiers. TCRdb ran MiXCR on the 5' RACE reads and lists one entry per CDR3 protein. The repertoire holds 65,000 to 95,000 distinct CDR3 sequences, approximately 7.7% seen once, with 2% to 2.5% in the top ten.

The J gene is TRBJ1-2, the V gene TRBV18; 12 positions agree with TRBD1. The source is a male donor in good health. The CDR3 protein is CASSPLNPGTGGVTHYGYTF. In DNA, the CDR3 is TGTGCCAGCTCACCTTTAAACCCCGGGACAGGGGGCGTAACTCACTATGGCTACACCTTC.